A selection of T cell receptor beta chains follows, all from one sample in a study of Ad26.COV2.S vaccination and SARS-CoV-2 variants. Profiling relied on immunoSEQ multiplex PCR, and the TCRdb table lists in-frame clones only, not all of them. The sample records about 680,000 clones, around 90% being singletons. Source: peripheral blood, taken in a trial of Ad26.COV2.S vaccine versus placebo. Receptors were obtained from a person between 18 and 65 years old who received the Ad26.COV2.S COVID-19 vaccine or a placebo. The CDR3 runs from the conserved cysteine through the conserved F or W. The order of the fields is V gene, clone size, D gene, J gene, CDR3 protein, CDR3 DNA. D genes are given only for firm matches. Not every row has a clone size; where given, it reads once, few, many or a size class.

V: TRBV7-7
size: once
D: NA
J: TRBJ2-2
CDR3: CASSLDSLNTGELFF
DNA: TGTGCTAGCAGCTTAGACAGTCTGAACACCGGGGAGCTGTTTTTT

V: TRBV3-1/TRBV3-2
size: NA
D: NA
J: TRBJ2-3
CDR3: CASARGNTQYF
DNA: TGTGCCAGCGCTAGGGGAAATACGCAGTATTTT

V: TRBV11-2
size: once
D: TRBD1
J: TRBJ2-6
CDR3: CASSPQTGSHSGANVLTF
DNA: TGTGCCAGCAGCCCGCAGACAGGGTCTCACTCTGGGGCCAACGTCCTGACTTTC

V: TRBV6-2/TRBV6-3
size: NA
D: TRBD1
J: TRBJ2-7
CDR3: CASSFGLGQGSYEQYF
DNA: TGTGCCAGCAGTTTTGGCCTGGGACAGGGATCCTACGAGCAGTACTTC

V: TRBV12-3/TRBV12-4
size: NA
D: NA
J: TRBJ2-7
CDR3: CASSFVGTEQYF
DNA: TGTGCCAGCAGTTTCGTCGGGACCGAGCAGTACTTC

V: TRBV27
size: NA
D: TRBD2
J: TRBJ2-7
CDR3: CASSLSRLAGNYEQYF
DNA: TGTGCCAGCAGTTTATCCCGACTAGCGGGAAACTACGAGCAGTACTTC

V: TRBV24-1
size: NA
D: TRBD1
J: TRBJ2-1
CDR3: CATSDLPLKDRGNYNEQFF
DNA: TGTGCCACCAGTGATTTGCCTCTTAAAGACAGGGGAAACTACAATGAGCAGTTCTTC

V: TRBV5-5
size: NA
D: NA
J: TRBJ1-1
CDR3: CASSSGTANTEAFF
DNA: TGTGCCAGCAGCTCGGGGACGGCGAACACTGAAGCTTTCTTT

V: TRBV24-1
size: once
D: NA
J: TRBJ2-2
CDR3: CATSDGTPNTGELFF
DNA: TGTGCCACCAGTGATGGGACACCGAACACCGGGGAGCTGTTTTTT

V: TRBV4-3
size: NA
D: TRBD1
J: TRBJ1-1
CDR3: CASSQESGGRAFF
DNA: TGCGCCAGCAGCCAAGAGTCAGGGGGCAGAGCTTTCTTT

V: TRBV7-8
size: NA
D: TRBD1
J: TRBJ2-1
CDR3: CASSLAGTVNEQFF
DNA: TGTGCCAGCAGCTTAGCGGGGACAGTCAATGAGCAGTTCTTC

V: TRBV24-1
size: NA
D: NA
J: TRBJ2-4
CDR3: CATSDSDRTKNIQYF
DNA: TGTGCCACCAGTGATTCGGACCGGACCAAAAACATTCAGTACTTC

V: TRBV6-5
size: NA
D: TRBD1
J: TRBJ2-2
CDR3: CASRWDRGTGELFF
DNA: TGTGCCAGCCGTTGGGACAGGGGAACCGGGGAGCTGTTTTTT

V: TRBV5-5
size: once
D: TRBD1
J: TRBJ1-5
CDR3: CASSPDRAQPQHF
DNA: TGTGCCAGCAGCCCAGACAGGGCTCAGCCCCAGCATTTT

V: TRBV18
size: NA
D: TRBD2
J: TRBJ2-7
CDR3: CASSPPGLAKTYEQYF
DNA: TGTGCCAGCTCACCACCTGGACTAGCGAAGACCTACGAGCAGTACTTC

V: TRBV5-1
size: NA
D: TRBD1
J: TRBJ2-7
CDR3: CASSPTRTGKSYEQYF
DNA: TGCGCCAGCAGCCCGACCAGGACAGGGAAATCCTACGAGCAGTACTTC

V: TRBV5-1
size: NA
D: TRBD2
J: TRBJ2-5
CDR3: CASRTSGSETQYF
DNA: TGCGCCAGCAGGACTAGCGGGAGTGAGACCCAGTACTTC

V: TRBV5-5
size: NA
D: NA
J: TRBJ2-7
CDR3: CASAGVSIYEQYF
DNA: TGTGCCAGCGCCGGGGTTAGCATCTACGAGCAGTACTTC

V: TRBV18
size: NA
D: NA
J: TRBJ1-3
CDR3: CASSQESGNTIYF
DNA: TGTGCCAGCTCACAGGAGTCTGGAAACACCATATATTTT

V: TRBV7-3
size: NA
D: NA
J: TRBJ2-5
CDR3: CASSRGRKETQYF
DNA: TGTGCCAGCAGCCGGGGACGGAAAGAGACCCAGTACTTC

V: TRBV5-6
size: NA
D: TRBD1
J: TRBJ1-6
CDR3: CASSALQGLGYSPLHF
DNA: TGTGCCAGCAGCGCCTTACAGGGGCTAGGCTATTCACCCCTCCACTTT

V: TRBV11-2
size: NA
D: TRBD2
J: TRBJ2-2
CDR3: CASSVDSGRYTGELFF
DNA: TGTGCCAGCAGCGTAGATAGCGGGAGGTACACCGGGGAGCTGTTTTTT

V: TRBV5-6
size: NA
D: NA
J: TRBJ2-1
CDR3: CASSLAVVPGRVFYNEQFF
DNA: TGTGCCAGCAGCTTGGCCGTAGTACCGGGACGGGTATTTTACAATGAGCAGTTCTTC

V: TRBV19
size: NA
D: TRBD1
J: TRBJ2-5
CDR3: CASTAQGGETQYF
DNA: TGTGCCAGTACGGCACAGGGGGGAGAGACCCAGTACTTC

V: TRBV6-5
size: NA
D: NA
J: TRBJ1-1
CDR3: CASSSHKKAFF
DNA: TGTGCCAGCAGTTCCCACAAGAAAGCTTTCTTT

V: TRBV27
size: NA
D: NA
J: TRBJ1-4
CDR3: CASSLGTGGQEKLFF
DNA: TGTGCCAGCAGTTTAGGCACGGGGGGCCAGGAAAAACTGTTTTTT

V: TRBV4-2
size: NA
D: NA
J: TRBJ2-3
CDR3: CASSRGFGSTDTQYF
DNA: TGTGCCAGCAGCCGAGGATTCGGGTCCACAGATACGCAGTATTTT

V: TRBV27
size: NA
D: NA
J: TRBJ1-2
CDR3: CASSSPGRAYGYTF
DNA: TGTGCCAGCAGTTCCCCCGGCAGGGCCTATGGCTACACCTTC

V: TRBV2
size: NA
D: TRBD1
J: TRBJ1-1
CDR3: CASSLSRDSKAFF
DNA: TGTGCCAGCAGTCTCTCCCGGGACAGCAAAGCTTTCTTT

V: TRBV7-2
size: NA
D: TRBD2
J: TRBJ2-1
CDR3: CASSPHLAGGHNEQFF
DNA: TGTGCCAGCAGCCCCCACCTAGCGGGGGGTCACAATGAGCAGTTCTTC

V: TRBV4-2
size: once
D: NA
J: TRBJ2-1
CDR3: CASSQDLGVWDEQFF
DNA: TGTGCCAGCAGCCAAGATTTAGGGGTCTGGGATGAGCAGTTCTTC

V: TRBV7-6
size: NA
D: NA
J: TRBJ1-5
CDR3: CASSVQGDQPQHF
DNA: TGTGCCAGCAGCGTACAGGGAGATCAGCCCCAGCATTTT

V: TRBV6-2/TRBV6-3
size: NA
D: NA
J: TRBJ1-4
CDR3: CASSYSGVRSTNEKLFF
DNA: TGTGCCAGCAGTTACTCGGGGGTTCGCTCAACTAATGAAAAACTGTTTTTT

V: TRBV30
size: once
D: NA
J: TRBJ2-4
CDR3: CALNIQGLAKNIQYF
DNA: TGTGCCTTAAACATACAGGGTCTAGCCAAAAACATTCAGTACTTC

V: TRBV4-1
size: NA
D: NA
J: TRBJ2-2
CDR3: CASSQDQPTGELFF
DNA: TGCGCCAGCAGCCAAGATCAACCGACCGGGGAGCTGTTTTTT

V: TRBV19
size: NA
D: NA
J: TRBJ2-2
CDR3: CASSPRGGGGNTGELFF
DNA: TGTGCCAGTAGTCCCCGGGGTGGAGGGGGGAACACCGGGGAGCTGTTTTTT

V: TRBV7-2
size: NA
D: TRBD1
J: TRBJ1-4
CDR3: CASSSDRASEKLFF
DNA: TGTGCCAGCAGCTCCGACAGGGCGAGTGAAAAACTGTTTTTT

V: TRBV7-9
size: NA
D: TRBD1
J: TRBJ1-2
CDR3: CASSPGTGVGTKRYGYTF
DNA: TGTGCCAGCAGCCCCGGGACAGGGGTTGGAACTAAACGGTATGGCTACACCTTC

V: TRBV7-7
size: NA
D: NA
J: TRBJ2-3
CDR3: CASSPDTRDTQYF
DNA: TGTGCTAGCAGCCCCGACACTAGGGATACGCAGTATTTT

V: TRBV4-2
size: NA
D: NA
J: TRBJ2-3
CDR3: CASSQAALSPPRTDTQYF
DNA: TGTGCCAGCAGCCAAGCTGCCCTTAGTCCGCCGCGGACAGATACGCAGTATTTT

V: TRBV29-1
size: once
D: TRBD2
J: TRBJ2-1
CDR3: CSAGDARGGYNEQFF
DNA: TGCAGCGCTGGGGACGCCCGGGGGGGTTACAATGAGCAGTTCTTC

V: TRBV5-6
size: NA
D: NA
J: TRBJ2-1
CDR3: CASSLVGGSYNEQFF
DNA: TGTGCCAGCAGCTTGGTTGGCGGCTCCTACAATGAGCAGTTCTTC

V: TRBV19
size: NA
D: TRBD2
J: TRBJ2-7
CDR3: CASSFSGGPYEQYF
DNA: TGTGCCAGTAGTTTTAGCGGGGGACCCTACGAGCAGTACTTC

V: TRBV30
size: NA
D: NA
J: TRBJ1-1
CDR3: CAWTRNTEAFF
DNA: TGTGCCTGGACCAGGAACACTGAAGCTTTCTTT

V: TRBV5-8
size: once
D: TRBD2
J: TRBJ2-7
CDR3: CASSTGGRPGHEQYF
DNA: TGTGCCAGCAGCACGGGAGGGCGGCCGGGCCACGAGCAGTACTTC

V: TRBV6-5
size: NA
D: NA
J: TRBJ1-5
CDR3: CASSYGRAGQPQHF
DNA: TGTGCCAGCAGTTACGGGCGGGCGGGTCAGCCCCAGCATTTT

V: TRBV7-9
size: once
D: NA
J: TRBJ2-1
CDR3: CASSLGLLNEQFF
DNA: TGTGCCAGCAGCTTAGGGCTTCTAAATGAGCAGTTCTTC

V: TRBV5-8
size: NA
D: NA
J: TRBJ2-2
CDR3: CASSARGTVNTGELFF
DNA: TGTGCCAGCAGCGCCCGGGGGACAGTAAACACCGGGGAGCTGTTTTTT

V: TRBV7-2
size: NA
D: NA
J: TRBJ1-2
CDR3: CASSQDRNYGYTF
DNA: TGTGCCAGCAGCCAAGACAGAAATTATGGCTACACCTTC

V: TRBV7-8
size: NA
D: TRBD2
J: TRBJ2-3
CDR3: CASSLRTSGRADTQYF
DNA: TGTGCCAGCAGCCTACGGACTAGCGGGAGGGCAGATACGCAGTATTTT

V: TRBV13
size: NA
D: NA
J: TRBJ2-3
CDR3: CASSLGRGDTQYF
DNA: TGTGCCAGCAGCTTAGGCCGGGGAGATACGCAGTATTTT

V: TRBV30
size: NA
D: NA
J: TRBJ1-6
CDR3: CAWTLGTGYNSPLHF
DNA: TGTGCCTGGACCCTGGGGACGGGTTATAATTCACCCCTCCACTTT